The 9 T cell receptor beta chains below were found in one sample sequenced in a study of blood T cell repertoires in COVID-19 (dated by TCRdb to 2020 to 2022). Libraries were constructed by the immunoSEQ multiplex PCR assay. In its TCRdb copy, this immuneACCESS table keeps in-frame sequences only and misses some clones. Where compared with another copy, unresolved V genes explain less than half of these, and the others have no known cause. In this sample the table shows 90,000 to 150,000 clones, around 88% of which occur a single time. About 20% of the sample comes from the top ten. The specimen sequenced was peripheral blood. The receptor set was obtained from a human donor with acute or convalescent COVID-19. The donor label of this sample is uncertain.

The chain has TRBV19 and TRBJ2-5; D possibly corresponds to TRBD2 (6 bases). The CDR3 consists of 15 residues. V was clipped by 3 bases and J by 4 bases, with 15 bases between them. Germline V gene data show CDR1 as LNHDA and CDR2 as SQIVND (reference sequence). The CDR3 DNA follows: TGTGCCAGTAGTATTGGGAGACTAGGAACAGAGACCCAGTACTTC. Translated: CASSIGRLGTETQYF.

The chain carries TRBV19 and TRBJ1-1; 8 bases match TRBD1. This CDR3 has 15 residues. The V segment lost 8 bases and the J segment 5 bases; nucleotides outside the gene matches: 13. In germline, CDR1 is LNHDA, CDR2 SQIVND (reference sequence). CDR3 DNA: TGTGCCAGTTCTCTAAGGGCAGGGGGCTGGACTGAAGCTTTCTTT. This sequence encodes CASSLRAGGWTEAFF.

This chain links TRBV6-5 with TRBJ2-1; 9 bases match TRBD2. The CDR3 extends over 16 amino acids. V lost 1 base to trimming and J lost 7 bases; unmatched junction nucleotides: 8. Germline V gene data show CDR1 as MNHEY and CDR2 as SVGAGI. The CDR3 nucleotides read TGTGCCAGCAGTTACTATCTAAGCGGGGGGTCTAATGAGCAGTTCTTC. Amino acids: CASSYYLSGGSNEQFF.

This chain uses TRBV28 with TRBJ1-3; TRBD1 might be the D (5 bases). V lost 6 bases and J 3 bases, leaving 18 bases between the germline ends. This CDR3 spans 16 amino acids. Germline V gene lookup returns CDR1 MDHEN and CDR2 SYDVKM. The CDR3 loop is CASSHRGGVYGNTIYF. CDR3 bases: TGTGCCAGCAGCCACCGGGGGGGGGTATATGGAAACACCATATATTTT.

The J gene is TRBJ1-6, the V gene TRBV2; 9 bases fit TRBD1. V was pared by 7 bases and J by 8 bases, with 9 bases of the junction left unmatched. The CDR3 is 15 residues long. In germline, CDR1 is SNHLY, CDR2 FYNNEI. As DNA, the CDR3 is TGTGCCAGCACCCTGACAGGGGGTAGAGATTCACCCCTCCACTTT. Protein product: CASTLTGGRDSPLHF.

This sequence joins TRBV3-1 (or the pseudogene TRBV3-2) and TRBJ2-1; D is undetermined. V was trimmed by 1 base and J by 4 bases, leaving 8 bases between them. This CDR3 is built from 14 residues. In germline, CDR1 is LGHDT, CDR2 YNNKEL (reference sequence). CDR3 nucleotide sequence: TGTGCCAGCAGCCAAGGTAGCAAGTACAATGAGCAGTTCTTC. This translates into CASSQGSKYNEQFF.

This chain joins TRBV18 and TRBJ1-5, with 8 bases identical to TRBD1. Germline lookup yields CDR1 KGHSH and CDR2 LQKENI. J was trimmed by 7 bases and V by 3 bases; bases with no gene match: 5. The CDR3 runs to 14 residues. The CDR3: CASSPDRDRQPQHF. The DNA for the CDR3 is TGTGCCAGCTCACCCGACAGGGACAGGCAGCCCCAGCATTTT.

The chain is built from TRBV10-2 and TRBJ2-1; TRBD2 matches at 8 bases. There are 16 residues in the CDR3. Germline CDR1 and CDR2: WSHSY and SAAADI. With V trimmed by 6 bases and J by 2 bases, 9 bases remained unmatched. DNA for the CDR3: TGCGCCAGCAGAAAACTGCGTAGCGGGGCCTACAATGAGCAGTTCTTC. Its protein is CASRKLRSGAYNEQFF.

The V gene is TRBV28, the J gene TRBJ1-4; 9 bases line up with TRBD1. J gave up 1 base and V 10 bases, and 10 bases lay outside the gene matches. Germline V CDR1 and CDR2: MDHEN, SYDVKM. This CDR3 contains 16 residues. The CDR3 sequence: CATKDRGDGTNEKLFF. The CDR3 DNA reads TGTGCCACCAAAGACAGGGGGGACGGAACTAATGAAAAACTGTTTTTT.